The clone carrying this T cell receptor (beta chain) was detected a few times. Its antigen is not identified. The data were obtained in a study of naive and memory T cell subsets. This CDR3 spans 14 amino acids. The J segment lost 3 bases and the V segment lost 5 bases, leaving 6 bases of the junction unmatched. From germline, CDR1 is LNHDA and CDR2 SQIVND (reference sequence). Cells stained for CD3, CD4, CD8, CD45RA, CD27 and viability were sorted into four CD45RA/CD27 subsets. An equimolar mix of two oligonucleotides served as the beta constant-region primer for TRBC1 and TRBC2. Nested alpha and beta constant-region primers with the SP2 primer drove four PCR rounds on ligated cDNA. MiXCR, run by TCRdb on the UMI-ligation and nested PCR reads, gives a single entry per CDR3 protein. The sample yields over 80,000 distinct CDR3 sequences, around 11% seen once. Broader study findings: A few larger clonotypes appeared in naive repertoires, especially CD8, possibly memory cells re-expressing CD45RA.

The origin of this receptor is a human donor in good health. Sequencing was performed on naive CD4+ T cells from blood. The chain couples TRBV19 to TRBJ2-7, with 8 bases identical to TRBD1. The CDR3 region is CASSSRTGFYEQYF. DNA of the CDR3: TGTGCCAGTAGTTCCAGGACAGGGTTCTACGAGCAGTACTTC. Supplemented by reference TRBV19 and TRBJ2-7, the full variable domain reads DGGITQSPKYLFRKEGQNVTLSCEQNLNHDAMYWYRQDPGQGLRLIYYSQIVNDFQKGDIAEGYSVSREKKESFPLTVTSAQKNPTAFYLCASSSRTGFYEQYFGPGTRLTVT.